Sequencing of this TCR beta chain was carried out in a study of OX40 agonist ivuxolimab in advanced cancers. Across the study: The drug used for patients, ivuxolimab, was an agonistic anti-OX40 (CD134) antibody. Patients received intravenous ivuxolimab every 2 weeks at 0.01 to 10 mg/kg.

This clone was counted a single time. Repertoires were generated with immunoSEQ multiplex PCR, while TCRdb's copy carries only in-frame clones and drops some. This table has more than 55,000 clones, 81% appearing once. A history of autoimmune disease or systemic immunosuppression excluded patients. This TCR was recovered from an adult with an advanced solid tumor such as melanoma, head and neck, liver or kidney cancer. This specimen consisted of CD4+ or CD8+ T cells sorted from blood, obtained in a trial of the OX40 agonist ivuxolimab.

The CDR3 here is CASGEVGGVYNEQFF. In DNA, the CDR3 is TGCGCCAGCGGCGAGGTTGGCGGGGTATACAATGAGCAGTTCTTC. The V gene is TRBV5-1, the J gene TRBJ2-1, with a tentative D call TRBD2 (6 bases). Between the trimmed V and J ends, which lost 7 bases and 4 bases, there was a span of 18 bases. CDR3 size: 15 residues. The germline V gene has CDR1 SGHRS and CDR2 YFSETQ.